This entry is about one T cell receptor beta chain. The antigen remains undetermined. TCRdb processed the 5' RACE reads anew with MiXCR; each CDR3 protein has one entry. The data contain approximately 400,000 distinct CDR3 sequences, 17% of them seen just once; the ten biggest clones take up 1%. This sample was included in a study of CD8 T cells in ankylosing spondylitis. Study results and limitations: Matched ankylosing spondylitis synovial fluid reportedly contained a significantly enriched population of disease-linked clones. Disease-linked clones bore a CD8+ phenotype and were relatively rare in peripheral blood. Within ankylosing spondylitis blood, a TCR beta motif made up of fewer than ten highly homologous variants appeared to be characteristic.

Per the germline V gene, CDR1 is LNHDA and CDR2 is SQIVND (reference sequence). V shed 2 bases and J shed 0 bases, with 10 bases lying between them. This CDR3 is built from 15 residues. This TCR was sampled from a male donor with ankylosing spondylitis. This chain joins TRBV19 and TRBJ1-2; D is unresolved. Sample: blood, either unsorted or a sorted T cell fraction (not recorded which). Written as DNA, the CDR3 is TGTGCCAGTAGTATATGGGCCATTGCTAACTATGGCTACACCTTC. The encoded protein is CASSIWAIANYGYTF.